The source of this TCR beta chain is a study of T cells after yellow fever vaccination. The wider study: Fractions with few cells were prepared using SMART-Seq v4 Ultra Low Input.

For TCR, cDNA came from 5'RACE template switching, which added a universal primer site and UMIs. TCRdb independently ran MiXCR on the 5' RACE reads; one entry per CDR3 protein. The sample lists 150,000 or so distinct CDR3 sequences, approximately 6.7% occurring once. Findings and caveats of the study: Overall, a small share of clonotypes was seen in both CD4 and CD8 compartments. Clones from primary vaccination mostly reappeared after the booster (about 97% CD4, around 90% CD8).

This clonotype came up many times. Antigen unknown. V lost 1 base to trimming and J lost 6 bases; unmatched junction nucleotides: 11. CDR3 size: 17 residues. Germline values: CDR1 SGHTA, CDR2 FQGNSA. This clonotype was sampled from a man between 18 and 29 years old who received the YFV17D yellow fever vaccine. This material consisted of CD4+ T cells sorted from PBMCs, taken less than 6 days after the first yellow fever vaccination. The V call is TRBV7-2, the J call TRBJ1-5; 8 nucleotides align to TRBD1. CDR3 sequence (DNA): TGTGCCAGCAGCTTAGTTCCAGGGACAGGTAGCGGTCAGCCCCAGCATTTT. It encodes CASSLVPGTGSGQPQHF.